These 25 T cell receptor beta chains share one sample of origin, sequenced in a study of shared clonotypes between healthy human individuals. Clones were read by immunoSEQ multiplex PCR, and TCRdb kept only the in-frame ones, dropping some. The sample contains 550,000 to 650,000 clones, 90% to 97% of which appear only once. Naive CD8 cells, CD45RO-negative and positively selected for CCR7, excluded terminally differentiated effector memory CD45RA+ cells. The sample comprised naive CD8+ T cells sorted from blood. The source of these receptors is a woman aged 25 to 45 in good health.

The gene calls are TRBV5-6 and TRBJ2-2, with 7 positions matching TRBD1. V dropped 5 bases and J dropped 4; count of bases not matched to a gene: 11. The V gene's germline CDR1 is SGHDT and CDR2 YYEEEE. The CDR3 runs 16 residues. CDR3 region: CASSYYRGSGTGELFF. The DNA for the CDR3 is TGTGCCAGCAGTTACTACAGGGGTAGTGGCACCGGGGAGCTGTTTTTT. Using reference TRBV5-6 and TRBJ2-2 for the parts outside the CDR3, the full variable domain is DAGVTQSPTHLIKTRGQQVTLRCSPKSGHDTVSWYQQALGQGPQFIFQYYEEEERQRGNFPDRFSGHQFPNYSSELNVNALLLGDSALYLCASSYYRGSGTGELFFGEGSRLTVL.

V is TRBV28 and J is TRBJ2-7; either TRBD1 or TRBD2 may fit D (6 bases each). The CDR3 covers 14 residues. The germline CDR1 and CDR2 sequences are MDHEN and SYDVKM. V was trimmed by 7 bases and J by 3 bases, leaving 16 bases between them. The CDR3 coding sequence is TGTGCCAGCACCAGGGGCGGGGAGAACTACGAGCAGTACTTC. Encoded protein: CASTRGGENYEQYF.

Points on this clone: Other DNA sequences in the same sample also yield this CDR3. CDR3 bases: TGTGCCAGCAGCGTAGAGGGCACGAGCTCCTACGAGCAGTACTTC. It translates to CASSVEGTSSYEQYF. The V call is TRBV9, the J call TRBJ2-7; D ambiguous. Germline CDR1 and CDR2: SGDLS and YYNGEE. This CDR3 spans 15 amino acids. V was cut by 0 bases and J by 0 bases, with 10 bases left in between.

Of note for this clone: A read error may account for a junction end that differs from germline. This chain uses TRBV2 with TRBJ2-7; D ambiguous. Germline V gene lookup returns CDR1 SNHLY and CDR2 FYNNEI. The CDR3 spans 14 residues. This chain's CDR3 is CASSAPPPSDEQYF. The CDR3 coding sequence is TGTGCCAGCAGTGCGCCCCCGCCCTCCGACGAGCAGTACTTC.

This clone was seen once. CDR3 bases: TGTGCCAGCAGTCGGGACACCGGGATTGAGCAGTACTTC. Translation gives CASSRDTGIEQYF. V and J are TRBV27 and TRBJ2-7; possibly TRBD1 for D (6 bases). The CDR3 runs 13 residues. Trimming cost V 5 bases and J 7 bases, with 15 bases left between them. Germline CDR1 is MNHEY and CDR2 is SMNVEV (reference sequence).

This clone came up a few times. The rearrangement joins TRBV29-1 to TRBJ1-1; D perhaps matches TRBD1 (6 bases). Germline V gives CDR1 SQVTM, CDR2 ANQGSEA. Trimming left V 3 bases short and J 6 bases short, with 14 bases between. The CDR3 loop spans 13 amino acids. Written as DNA, the CDR3 is TGCAGCGTTGATGGAGGGGGGAGGGCTGAAGCTTTCTTT. It translates to CSVDGGGRAEAFF.

The rearrangement uses TRBV5-1 and TRBJ2-3; D is ambiguous. This CDR3 is built from 14 residues. Trimming removed 2 bases at V and 4 bases at J, with 11 bases between. Germline V lookup: CDR1 SGHRS, CDR2 YFSETQ. CDR3 in amino acids: CASSFVGVADTQYF. As DNA, the CDR3 is TGCGCCAGCAGCTTCGTTGGAGTCGCAGATACGCAGTATTTT.

The chain uses TRBV27 and TRBJ2-7; TRBD1 matches at 9 bases. J was trimmed by 6 bases and V by 6 bases; bases with no gene match: 9. The CDR3 has 14 amino acids. Germline assignment: CDR1 MNHEY and CDR2 SMNVEV (reference sequence). CDR3 nucleotides: TGTGCCAGCAGCCGGACAGGGGTTGCCCTCGAGCAGTACTTC. Amino acids: CASSRTGVALEQYF.

The gene calls are TRBV6-5 and TRBJ1-1; D gene uncertain. CDR3 length: 14 residues. Trimming shortened V by 5 bases and J by 1 base, and 11 bases separated the two germline ends. CDR1 and CDR2 from the germline V gene are MNHEY and SVGAGI. In DNA, the CDR3 is TGTGCCAGCAGTCTACTGAACGGGAACACTGAAGCTTTCTTT. Translated: CASSLLNGNTEAFF.

This rearrangement joins TRBV29-1 to TRBJ1-3; no definite D call. Germline V gene sequence: CDR1 SQVTM, CDR2 ANQGSEA. With 2 bases removed from V and 0 bases from J, the gap between germline ends came to 17 bases. The CDR3 consists of 17 residues. CDR3 amino acids: CSVEHLLRKSSGNTIYF. CDR3 in DNA: TGCAGCGTTGAACACCTTTTAAGGAAAAGCTCTGGAAACACCATATATTTT. Variable domain in full (rest from reference TRBV29-1 and TRBJ1-3): SAVISQKPSRDICQRGTSLTIQCQVDSQVTMMFWYRQQPGQSLTLIATANQGSEATYESGFVIDKFPISRPNLTFSTLTVSNMSPEDSSIYLCSVEHLLRKSSGNTIYFGEGSWLTVV.

This rearrangement joins TRBV6-5 to TRBJ1-2; TRBD1 is a possible D gene (6 bases). The length of the CDR3 is 13 residues. Trimming took off 4 bases at V and 5 bases at J, with 11 bases between the two ends. Germline loops: CDR1 MNHEY, CDR2 SVGAGI. CDR3 region: CASSFRGGYGYTF. As DNA, the CDR3 is TGTGCCAGCAGTTTCAGGGGAGGGTATGGCTACACCTTC.

V usage is TRBV5-5 and J usage is TRBJ1-1; D is uncertain. The CDR3 totals 12 residues. V gave up 4 bases and J gave up 7 bases, with 11 bases separating them. Germline V gives CDR1 SGHKS, CDR2 YYEKEE (reference sequence). CDR3 protein: CASSGVGREAFF. The CDR3 DNA reads as TGTGCCAGCAGCGGTGTGGGTCGTGAAGCTTTCTTT.

The chain employs TRBV30 and TRBJ2-3; possible D gene TRBD2, 5 bases. The CDR3 extends over 16 amino acids. The V gene lost 0 bases and the J gene lost 1 base, with 14 bases spanning the gap. Germline V gene sequence: CDR1 GTSNPN, CDR2 SVGIG (reference sequence). The CDR3 spells CAWSVGISGRTDTQYF. The CDR3 DNA is TGTGCCTGGAGTGTCGGTATAAGCGGACGCACAGATACGCAGTATTTT. Filled out from reference TRBV30 and TRBJ2-3, the complete variable domain reads SQTIHQWPATLVQPVGSPLSLECTVEGTSNPNLYWYRQAAGRGLQLLFYSVGIGQISSEVPQNLSASRPQDRQFILSSKKLLLSDSGFYLCAWSVGISGRTDTQYFGPGTRLTVL.

The chain links TRBV19 to TRBJ2-1; 7 bases line up with TRBD2. The J segment lost 8 bases and the V segment lost 2 bases, leaving 9 bases of the junction unmatched. The V gene's germline CDR1 is LNHDA and CDR2 SQIVND (reference sequence). The CDR3 is made up of 15 amino acids. CDR3 nucleotide sequence: TGTGCCAGTAGTATATGGGCGGGAGCTCCCGATGAGCAGTTCTTC. Encoded protein: CASSIWAGAPDEQFF.

The chain links TRBV27 to TRBJ2-1, with D unresolved. The CDR3 sequence is 15 residues long. Germline V gives CDR1 MNHEY, CDR2 SMNVEV (reference sequence). Trimming stripped 4 bases from V and 2 bases from J, with 12 bases between. DNA for the CDR3: TGTGCCAGCAGTTACGATCCCCCCACCTACAATGAGCAGTTCTTC. Protein sequence: CASSYDPPTYNEQFF.

V usage is TRBV7-2 and J usage is TRBJ1-2; D not certain. CDR1 is SGHTA, CDR2 FQGNSA, per germline. The length of the CDR3 is 14 residues. Trimming pared 1 base from V and 5 bases from J, leaving 11 bases between. The CDR3 protein is CASSLVRSVYGYTF. CDR3 in DNA: TGTGCCAGCAGCTTAGTGCGGTCAGTGTATGGCTACACCTTC. Full variable domain (missing parts from reference TRBV7-2 and TRBJ1-2): GAGVSQSPSNKVTEKGKDVELRCDPISGHTALYWYRQSLGQGLEFLIYFQGNSAPDKSGLPSDRFSAERTGGSVSTLTIQRTQQEDSAVYLCASSLVRSVYGYTFGSGTRLTVV.

Only one count was recorded for this clone. The chain is built from TRBV5-1 and TRBJ2-2; 7 nucleotides agree with TRBD2. The CDR3 totals 18 residues. V lost 4 bases, J lost 2 bases, and 14 bases stayed unmatched. CDR1 is SGHRS, CDR2 YFSETQ, per germline. The CDR3 here is CASSDQPPLATNTGELFF. As DNA, the CDR3 is TGCGCCAGCAGCGACCAACCTCCACTAGCGACCAACACCGGGGAGCTGTTTTTT.

V gene TRBV9 combines with J gene TRBJ2-5, with 7 nucleotides matching TRBD2. There are 15 residues in the CDR3. Germline V CDR1 and CDR2: SGDLS, YYNGEE. The V gene end was trimmed by 5 bases and the J gene end by 2 bases; junction bases not matched to a gene: 9. The CDR3 nucleotides are TGTGCCAGCAGGTCCAAGGGGACTACACAAGAGACCCAGTACTTC. Protein sequence: CASRSKGTTQETQYF.

The chain carries TRBV27 and TRBJ2-3; a weak D match, TRBD2 (6 bases). Germline CDR1 reads MNHEY; CDR2 reads SMNVEV (reference sequence). Trimming cost V 0 bases and J 2 bases, with 9 bases left between them. The CDR3 loop spans 15 amino acids. DNA for the CDR3: TGTGCCAGCAGTTTATCCATAGCGGACACAGATACGCAGTATTTT. It specifies CASSLSIADTDTQYF.

J is TRBJ2-3 and V is TRBV29-1, with 7 bases identical to TRBD2. CDR3 size: 14 residues. V lost 3 bases and J lost 2; bases outside the gene matches: 5. CDR1 SQVTM and CDR2 ANQGSEA come from the germline V gene. For the CDR3, the DNA is TGCAGCGTTGATGGTGCGGGAGTCACAGATACGCAGTATTTT. Translating gives CSVDGAGVTDTQYF.

The table lists this clone with a count of one. The chain links TRBV5-1 to TRBJ2-2, with D perhaps TRBD2 (5 bases). Trimming took off 1 base at V and 6 bases at J, with 16 bases between the two ends. Germline CDR1 reads SGHRS; CDR2 reads YFSETQ. This CDR3 is 16 amino acids long. The DNA for the CDR3 is TGCGCCAGCAGCTTGTTTTCCCGACTAACCGCCGGGGAGCTGTTTTTT. Translated, it gives CASSLFSRLTAGELFF.

The count of this clone is one. The chain uses TRBV27 and TRBJ2-7; TRBD2 matches at 16 bases. CDR1 and CDR2 from the germline V gene are MNHEY and SMNVEV (reference sequence). The V gene end was trimmed by 3 bases and the J gene end by 2 bases; junction bases not matched to a gene: 10. This CDR3 contains 19 residues. CDR3 DNA: TGTGCCAGCAGTTTCCTACCGGGACTAGCGGGAGGGGGGACCTACGAGCAGTACTTC. This sequence encodes CASSFLPGLAGGGTYEQYF.

V and J are TRBV19 and TRBJ2-1, with 8 bases aligning to TRBD1. Germline CDR1 reads LNHDA; CDR2 reads SQIVND (reference sequence). The CDR3 consists of 17 residues. Trimming removed 3 bases from V and 5 bases from J; junction bases left unmatched: 12. CDR3 nucleotides: TGTGCCAGTAGTATTTTCGTCGGGGACAGGACGAACAATGAGCAGTTCTTC. It encodes CASSIFVGDRTNNEQFF. Using reference TRBV19 and TRBJ2-1 for the parts outside the CDR3, the full variable domain is DGGITQSPKYLFRKEGQNVTLSCEQNLNHDAMYWYRQDPGQGLRLIYYSQIVNDFQKGDIAEGYSVSREKKESFPLTVTSAQKNPTAFYLCASSIFVGDRTNNEQFFGPGTRLTVL.

The rearrangement links TRBV29-1 to TRBJ1-5; a possible D gene is TRBD1 (5 bases). V was clipped by 5 bases and J by 3 bases, with 14 bases between them. The CDR3 contains 14 residues. Germline loops: CDR1 SQVTM, CDR2 ANQGSEA. CDR3 residues: CSVFLGGDNQPQHF. The CDR3 bases are TGCAGCGTTTTCCTGGGGGGAGACAATCAGCCCCAGCATTTT. Looking up the rest from reference TRBV29-1 and TRBJ1-5 gives the full variable domain: SAVISQKPSRDICQRGTSLTIQCQVDSQVTMMFWYRQQPGQSLTLIATANQGSEATYESGFVIDKFPISRPNLTFSTLTVSNMSPEDSSIYLCSVFLGGDNQPQHFGDGTRLSIL.

The chain has TRBV28 and TRBJ2-5; TRBD2 might be the D (5 bases). With 3 bases removed from V and 4 bases from J, the gap between germline ends came to 9 bases. Germline CDR1 is MDHEN and CDR2 is SYDVKM. CDR3 size: 13 residues. DNA of the CDR3: TGTGCCAGCAGTTTGAGGGTGAGAGAGACCCAGTACTTC. Its translation is CASSLRVRETQYF.